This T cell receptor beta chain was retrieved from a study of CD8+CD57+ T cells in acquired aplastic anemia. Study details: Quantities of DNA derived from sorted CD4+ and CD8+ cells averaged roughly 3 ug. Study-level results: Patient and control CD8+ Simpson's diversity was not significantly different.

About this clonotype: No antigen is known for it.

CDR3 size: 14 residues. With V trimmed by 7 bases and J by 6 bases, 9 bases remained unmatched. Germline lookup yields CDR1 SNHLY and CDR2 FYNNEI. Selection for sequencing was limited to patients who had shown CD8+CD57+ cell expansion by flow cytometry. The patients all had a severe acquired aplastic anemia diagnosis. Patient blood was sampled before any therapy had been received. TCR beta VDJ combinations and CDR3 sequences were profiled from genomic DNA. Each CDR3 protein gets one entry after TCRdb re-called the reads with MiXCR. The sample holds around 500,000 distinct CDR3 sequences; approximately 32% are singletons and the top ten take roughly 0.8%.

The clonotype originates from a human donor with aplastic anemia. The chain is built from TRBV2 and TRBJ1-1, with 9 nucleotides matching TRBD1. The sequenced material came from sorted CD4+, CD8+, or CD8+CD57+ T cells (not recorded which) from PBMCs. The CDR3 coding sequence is TGTGCCAGCACCCACCGGGACAGGGTTGCTGAAGCTTTCTTT. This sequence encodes CASTHRDRVAEAFF.